A single sample gave rise to the 9 T cell receptor beta chains below, sequenced in a study of cytomegalovirus exposure and HLA in healthy donors. PCR amplification relied on 60 Vbeta primers (plus 13 Jbeta primers). The table came from immunoSEQ multiplex PCR; TCRdb's copy has only in-frame clones and leaves some out. In the table there are 180,000 or so clones, more than 80% of which are singletons. The sequencing sample was made of PBMCs. The receptors were gathered from a young woman in good health and CMV-seropositive.

The chain joins TRBV29-1 to TRBJ2-7; 9 bases align to TRBD1. The CDR3 is 13 residues long. CDR1 is SQVTM, CDR2 ANQGSEA, per germline. With 5 bases clipped from V and 2 bases from J, the junction kept 4 bases outside the gene matches. In nucleotides, the CDR3 is TGCAGCGTTCTAAGGACAGGGGCCTACGAGCAGTACTTC. This gives the protein CSVLRTGAYEQYF.

V gene TRBV30 combines with J gene TRBJ2-7; a possible D gene is TRBD1 (5 bases). The V gene lost 0 bases and the J gene lost 3 bases, with 15 bases spanning the gap. Germline CDR1 and CDR2: GTSNPN and SVGIG (reference sequence). The CDR3 consists of 15 residues. CDR3 nucleotides: TGTGCCTGGAGTGTACCTAAGACAGTTAGCTACGAGCAGTACTTC. Translated, it gives CAWSVPKTVSYEQYF.

The chain carries TRBV5-6 and TRBJ2-5, with 9 bases matching TRBD2. The CDR3 extends over 17 amino acids. Germline CDR1 is SGHDT and CDR2 is YYEEEE. V lost 7 bases, J lost 1 base, and 14 bases stayed unmatched. The CDR3 sequence: CASYRTLAGNLQETQYF. The DNA for the CDR3 is TGTGCCAGCTACCGAACGCTAGCGGGGAACCTCCAAGAGACCCAGTACTTC.

This chain uses TRBV7-8 with TRBJ2-1; 9 bases agree with TRBD2. V was pared by 5 bases and J by 8 bases, with 7 bases of the junction left unmatched. Germline CDR1 and CDR2: SGHVS and FQNEAQ. The CDR3 runs to 14 residues. The CDR3 DNA reads as TGTGCCAGCAGCATAAGGCGCGGGGGGGATGAGCAGTTCTTC. Protein sequence: CASSIRRGGDEQFF.

The chain links TRBV6-5 to TRBJ2-1; 9 bases line up with TRBD2. The germline V gene encodes CDR1 MNHEY and CDR2 SVGAGI. The V segment lost 4 bases and the J segment 4 bases; nucleotides outside the gene matches: 5. This CDR3 has 15 amino acids. This chain's CDR3 is CASSSSGGLYNEQFF. CDR3 nucleotides: TGTGCCAGCAGTTCGAGCGGGGGGCTTTACAATGAGCAGTTCTTC.

The genes are TRBV19 and TRBJ2-2; D is ambiguous. The CDR3 is 17 amino acids. Trimming removed 1 base at V and 8 bases at J, with 20 bases between. Per germline, CDR1 LNHDA and CDR2 SQIVND (reference sequence). In DNA, the CDR3 is TGTGCCAGTAGTATAGGTGGTGGTGGATTGAGGAGTGGGGAGCTGTTTTTT. Translating gives CASSIGGGGLRSGELFF.

V is TRBV7-9 and J is TRBJ2-2; a possible D gene is TRBD1 (6 bases). The CDR3 is 13 residues long. From germline, CDR1 is SEHNR and CDR2 FQNEAQ (reference sequence). V was cut by 2 bases and J by 5 bases, with 6 bases left in between. The CDR3 DNA reads as TGTGCCAGCAGCTTACAGGGGACCGGGGAGCTGTTTTTT. Amino acids: CASSLQGTGELFF.

This clone occurred a few times. The V gene is TRBV5-8, the J gene TRBJ2-7; D is perhaps TRBD2 (7 bases). Germline values: CDR1 SGHTS, CDR2 YDEGEE. CDR3 length: 13 amino acids. The germline V and J ends were trimmed by 1 base and 3 bases, with 8 bases remaining between them. CDR3 bases: TGTGCCAGCAGCTTGAGGGGGGGCTACGAGCAGTACTTC. Amino acid sequence: CASSLRGGYEQYF.

This clone is a singleton in its sample. V is TRBV19 and J is TRBJ2-1; the match to TRBD1 covers 7 bases. Germline V gene data show CDR1 as LNHDA and CDR2 as SQIVND (reference sequence). V lost 5 bases to trimming and J lost 3 bases; unmatched junction nucleotides: 4. This CDR3 spans 14 amino acids. CDR3 region: CASSYQGDYNEQFF. Written as DNA, the CDR3 is TGTGCCAGTAGTTACCAGGGGGACTACAATGAGCAGTTCTTC.